This TCR beta chain was identified during a study of shared clonotypes between healthy human individuals. Study findings and constraints: Among donors, clonotype sharing was expected to be affected by sequencing depth.

Sequenced by immunoSEQ multiplex PCR; TCRdb stores in-frame clones only, minus some. The profile shows about 1 million clones, roughly 80% of them singletons. On this clone itself: Its antigen is as yet unknown.

The clonotype originates from a man between 18 and 29 years old in good health. Sequencing was carried out using memory CD4+ T cells sorted from blood. Specified subset: CD45RA-negative fraction.

For the CDR3, the DNA is TGTGCCAGCAGGGCGGGACAGGGGGCCTACAATGAGCAGTTCTTC. Residues: CASRAGQGAYNEQFF. V is TRBV5-6 and J is TRBJ2-1, with TRBD1 identical over 11 bases. The CDR3 contains 15 residues. Germline CDR1 is SGHDT and CDR2 is YYEEEE. With V trimmed by 5 bases and J by 2 bases, 3 bases remained unmatched.